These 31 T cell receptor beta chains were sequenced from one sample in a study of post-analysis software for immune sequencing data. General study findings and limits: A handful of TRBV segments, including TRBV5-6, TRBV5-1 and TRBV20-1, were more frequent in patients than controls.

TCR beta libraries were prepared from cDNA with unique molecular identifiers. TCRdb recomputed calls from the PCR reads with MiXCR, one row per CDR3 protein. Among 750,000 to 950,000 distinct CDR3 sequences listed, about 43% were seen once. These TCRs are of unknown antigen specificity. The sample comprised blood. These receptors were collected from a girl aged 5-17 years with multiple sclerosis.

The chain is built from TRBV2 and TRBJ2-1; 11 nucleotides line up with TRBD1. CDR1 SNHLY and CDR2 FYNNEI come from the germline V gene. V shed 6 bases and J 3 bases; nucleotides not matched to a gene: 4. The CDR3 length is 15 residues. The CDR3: CASRSDRGLYNEQFF. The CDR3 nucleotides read TGTGCCAGCAGGTCGGACAGGGGGCTCTACAATGAGCAGTTCTTC.

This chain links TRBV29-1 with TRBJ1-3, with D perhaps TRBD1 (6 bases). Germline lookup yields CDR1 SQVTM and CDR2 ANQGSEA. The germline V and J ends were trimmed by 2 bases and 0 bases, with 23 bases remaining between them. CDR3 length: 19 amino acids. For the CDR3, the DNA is TGCAGCGTTGAACGTGAGGACAGCGAGTATCTGGACTCTGGAAACACCATATATTTT. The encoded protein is CSVEREDSEYLDSGNTIYF.

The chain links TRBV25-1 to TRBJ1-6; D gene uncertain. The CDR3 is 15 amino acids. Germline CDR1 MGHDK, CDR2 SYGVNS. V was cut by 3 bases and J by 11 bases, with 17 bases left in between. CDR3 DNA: TGTGCCAGCAGTGAGCTCCGGGCAGACTATGCACCCCTCCACTTT. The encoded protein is CASSELRADYAPLHF.

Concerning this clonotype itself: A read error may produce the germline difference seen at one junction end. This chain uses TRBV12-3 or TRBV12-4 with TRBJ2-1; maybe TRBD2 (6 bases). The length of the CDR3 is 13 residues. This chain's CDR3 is CAGRLTGSGEQFF. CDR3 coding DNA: TGTGCCGGCAGACTCACAGGCAGCGGGGAGCAGTTCTTC.

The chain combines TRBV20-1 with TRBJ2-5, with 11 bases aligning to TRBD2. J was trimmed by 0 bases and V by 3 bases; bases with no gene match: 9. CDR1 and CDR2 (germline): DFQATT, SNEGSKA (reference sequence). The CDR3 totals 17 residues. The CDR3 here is CSASGGTSGRYQETQYF. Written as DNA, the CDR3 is TGCAGTGCTAGCGGGGGAACTAGCGGGAGATACCAAGAGACCCAGTACTTC.

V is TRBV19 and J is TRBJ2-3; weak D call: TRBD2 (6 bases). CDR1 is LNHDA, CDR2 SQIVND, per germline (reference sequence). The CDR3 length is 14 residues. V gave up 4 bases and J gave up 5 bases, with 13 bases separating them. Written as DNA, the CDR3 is TGTGCCAGTAGTACCCGGACTACGGTAGATACGCAGTATTTT. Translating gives CASSTRTTVDTQYF.

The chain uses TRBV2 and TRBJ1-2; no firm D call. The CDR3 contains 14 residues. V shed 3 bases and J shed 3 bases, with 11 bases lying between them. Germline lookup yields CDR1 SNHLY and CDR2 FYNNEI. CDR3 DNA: TGTGCCAGCAGTGATCGGACGGAAGACTATGGCTACACCTTC. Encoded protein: CASSDRTEDYGYTF. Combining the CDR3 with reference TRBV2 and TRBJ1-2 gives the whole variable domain EPEVTQTPSHQVTQMGQEVILRCVPISNHLYFYWYRQILGQKVEFLVSFYNNEISEKSEIFDDQFSVERPDGSNFTLKIRSTKLEDSAMYFCASSDRTEDYGYTFGSGTRLTVV.

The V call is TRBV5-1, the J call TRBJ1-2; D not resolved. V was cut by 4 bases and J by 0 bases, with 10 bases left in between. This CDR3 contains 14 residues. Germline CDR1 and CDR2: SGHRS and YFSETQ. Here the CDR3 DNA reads TGCGCCAGCAGCATGGAGGACCCTAACTATGGCTACACCTTC. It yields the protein CASSMEDPNYGYTF.

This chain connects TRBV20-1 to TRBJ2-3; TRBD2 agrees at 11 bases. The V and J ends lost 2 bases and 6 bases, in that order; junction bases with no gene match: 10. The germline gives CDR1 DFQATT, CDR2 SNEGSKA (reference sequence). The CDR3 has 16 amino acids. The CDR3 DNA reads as TGCAGTGCTAGATTCCCACTAGCGGGAGATTCGGATACGCAGTATTTT. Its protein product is CSARFPLAGDSDTQYF.

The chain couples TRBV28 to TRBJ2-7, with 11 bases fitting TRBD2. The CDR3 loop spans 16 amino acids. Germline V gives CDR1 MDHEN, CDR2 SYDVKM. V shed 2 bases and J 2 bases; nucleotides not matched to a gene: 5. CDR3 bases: TGTGCCAGCAGTTTAGGGTCTAGCGGGAGGCCCTACGAGCAGTACTTC. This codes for CASSLGSSGRPYEQYF.

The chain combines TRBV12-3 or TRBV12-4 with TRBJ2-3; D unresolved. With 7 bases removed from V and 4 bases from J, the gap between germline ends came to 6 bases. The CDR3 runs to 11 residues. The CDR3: CASMLADTQYF. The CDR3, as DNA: TGTGCCAGCATGCTTGCAGATACGCAGTATTTT.

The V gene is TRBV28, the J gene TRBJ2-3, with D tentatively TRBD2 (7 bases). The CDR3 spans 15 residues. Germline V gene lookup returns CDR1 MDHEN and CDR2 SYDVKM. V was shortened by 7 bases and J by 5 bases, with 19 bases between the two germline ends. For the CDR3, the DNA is TGTGCCAGCACCCCGCGTCCGCGGGGGCAAGATACGCAGTATTTT. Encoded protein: CASTPRPRGQDTQYF.

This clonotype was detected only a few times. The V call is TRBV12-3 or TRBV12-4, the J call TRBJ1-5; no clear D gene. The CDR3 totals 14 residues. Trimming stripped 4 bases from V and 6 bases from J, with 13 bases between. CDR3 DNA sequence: TGTGCCAGCAGTTCGCAAAGGAGGACTCAGCCCCAGCATTTT. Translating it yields CASSSQRRTQPQHF.

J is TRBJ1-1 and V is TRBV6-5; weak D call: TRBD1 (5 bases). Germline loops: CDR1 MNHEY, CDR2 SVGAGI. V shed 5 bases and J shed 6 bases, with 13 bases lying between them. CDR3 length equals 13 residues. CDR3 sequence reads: CASSRRGWAEAFF. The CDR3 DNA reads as TGTGCCAGCAGTCGACGGGGGTGGGCTGAAGCTTTCTTT.

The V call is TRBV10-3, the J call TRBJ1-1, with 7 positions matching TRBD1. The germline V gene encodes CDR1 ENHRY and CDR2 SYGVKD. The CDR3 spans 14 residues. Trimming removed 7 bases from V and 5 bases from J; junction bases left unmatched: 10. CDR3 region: CAINTGTDGTEAFF. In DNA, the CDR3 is TGTGCCATCAACACCGGGACAGATGGAACTGAAGCTTTCTTT.

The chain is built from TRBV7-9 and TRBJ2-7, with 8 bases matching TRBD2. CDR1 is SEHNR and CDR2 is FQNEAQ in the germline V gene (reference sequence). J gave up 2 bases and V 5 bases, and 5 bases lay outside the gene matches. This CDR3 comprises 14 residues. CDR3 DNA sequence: TGTGCCAGCAGCCCCCGGGAGGGGCCCTACGAGCAGTACTTC. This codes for CASSPREGPYEQYF.

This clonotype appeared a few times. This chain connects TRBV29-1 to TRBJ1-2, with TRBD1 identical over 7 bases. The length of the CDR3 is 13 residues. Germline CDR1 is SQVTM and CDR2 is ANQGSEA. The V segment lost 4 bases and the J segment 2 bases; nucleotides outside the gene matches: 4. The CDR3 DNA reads TGCAGCGTTGGGAAAGGGGGCAACTATGGCTACACCTTC. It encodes CSVGKGGNYGYTF.

The CDR3 sequence is CSARDTGTPAYGYTF. The CDR3 nucleotides read TGCAGTGCTAGAGATACAGGAACACCCGCTTATGGCTACACCTTC. This chain connects TRBV20-1 to TRBJ1-2; perhaps TRBD1 as D (5 bases). Trimming took 0 bases from V and 5 from J, leaving 16 bases between them. The CDR3 contains 15 residues. Germline V gene sequence: CDR1 DFQATT, CDR2 SNEGSKA (reference sequence).

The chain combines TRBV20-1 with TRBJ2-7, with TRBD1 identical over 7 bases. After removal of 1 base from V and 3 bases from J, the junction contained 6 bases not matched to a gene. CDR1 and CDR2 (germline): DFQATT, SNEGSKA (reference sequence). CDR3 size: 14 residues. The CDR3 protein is CSARGGTARYEQYF. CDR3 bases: TGCAGTGCTAGAGGGGGGACAGCACGCTACGAGCAGTACTTC.

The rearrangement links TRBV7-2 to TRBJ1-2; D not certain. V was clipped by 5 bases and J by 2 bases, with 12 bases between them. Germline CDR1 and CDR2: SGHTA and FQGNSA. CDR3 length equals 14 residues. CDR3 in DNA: TGTGCCAGCAGCCCCGGCCCTGAAAACTATGGCTACACCTTC. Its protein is CASSPGPENYGYTF.

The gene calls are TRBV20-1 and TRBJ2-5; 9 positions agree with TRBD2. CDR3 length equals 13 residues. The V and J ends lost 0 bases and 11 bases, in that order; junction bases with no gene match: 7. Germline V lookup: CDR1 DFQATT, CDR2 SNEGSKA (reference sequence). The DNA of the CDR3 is TGCAGTGCTAGAGAGACTAGCGGTTTTGAGCAGTACTTC. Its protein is CSARETSGFEQYF.

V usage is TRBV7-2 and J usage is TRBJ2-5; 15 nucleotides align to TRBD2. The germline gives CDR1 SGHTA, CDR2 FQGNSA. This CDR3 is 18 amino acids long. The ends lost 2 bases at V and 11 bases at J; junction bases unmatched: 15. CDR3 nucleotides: TGTGCCAGCAGCTTACCCGGACTAGCGGGAGGGACTAACAATGAGCAGTACTTC. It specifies CASSLPGLAGGTNNEQYF.

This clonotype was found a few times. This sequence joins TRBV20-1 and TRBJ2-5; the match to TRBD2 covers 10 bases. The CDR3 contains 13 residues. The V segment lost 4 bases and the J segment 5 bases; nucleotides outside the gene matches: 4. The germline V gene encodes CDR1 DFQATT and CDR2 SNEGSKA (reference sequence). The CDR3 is CSATLAGRETQYF. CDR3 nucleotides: TGCAGTGCTACACTAGCGGGACGGGAGACCCAGTACTTC.

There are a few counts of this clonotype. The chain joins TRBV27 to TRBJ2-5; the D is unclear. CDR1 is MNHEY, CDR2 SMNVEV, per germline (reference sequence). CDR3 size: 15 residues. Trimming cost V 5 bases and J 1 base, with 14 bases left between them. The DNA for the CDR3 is TGTGCCAGCAGTGTTGCCTCGGGCTTCCAAGAGACCCAGTACTTC. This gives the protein CASSVASGFQETQYF.

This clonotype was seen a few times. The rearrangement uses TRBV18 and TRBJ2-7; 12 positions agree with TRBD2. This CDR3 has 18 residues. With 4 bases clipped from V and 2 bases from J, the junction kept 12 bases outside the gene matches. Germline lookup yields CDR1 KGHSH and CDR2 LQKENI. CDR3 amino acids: CASSLTSGRQGRAYEQYF. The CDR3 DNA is TGTGCCAGCTCACTGACTAGCGGGAGACAGGGCAGGGCCTACGAGCAGTACTTC.

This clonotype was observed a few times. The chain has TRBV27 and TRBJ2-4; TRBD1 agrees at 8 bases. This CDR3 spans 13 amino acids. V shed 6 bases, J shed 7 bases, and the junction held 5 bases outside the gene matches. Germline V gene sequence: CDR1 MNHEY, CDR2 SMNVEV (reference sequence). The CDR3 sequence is CASRDRVMNIQYF. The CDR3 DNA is TGTGCCAGCAGGGACAGGGTGATGAACATTCAGTACTTC.

CDR3 sequence (DNA): TGCAGCGTTGAATTGGGGAGGGCGACCGGGGAGCTGTTTTTT. Protein: CSVELGRATGELFF. The V and J genes are TRBV29-1 and TRBJ2-2; 7 bases match TRBD2. V gave up 2 bases and J gave up 5 bases; unmatched junction bases: 5. CDR3 length equals 14 residues. Germline V gene sequence: CDR1 SQVTM, CDR2 ANQGSEA.

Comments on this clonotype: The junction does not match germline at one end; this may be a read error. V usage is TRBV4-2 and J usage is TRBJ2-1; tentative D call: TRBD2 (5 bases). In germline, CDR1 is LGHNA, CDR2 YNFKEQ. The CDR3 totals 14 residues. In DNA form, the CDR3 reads TGTGCCAGCAGCCCCTGGGGAGCGAACAATGAGCGGTTCTTC. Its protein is CASSPWGANNERFF.

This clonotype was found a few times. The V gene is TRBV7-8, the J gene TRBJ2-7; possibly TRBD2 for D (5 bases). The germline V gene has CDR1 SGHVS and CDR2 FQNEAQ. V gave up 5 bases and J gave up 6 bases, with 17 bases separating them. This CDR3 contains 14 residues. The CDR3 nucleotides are TGTGCCAGCAGCCCGGACTCGCGCTTTGCCGAGCAGTACTTC. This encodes CASSPDSRFAEQYF.

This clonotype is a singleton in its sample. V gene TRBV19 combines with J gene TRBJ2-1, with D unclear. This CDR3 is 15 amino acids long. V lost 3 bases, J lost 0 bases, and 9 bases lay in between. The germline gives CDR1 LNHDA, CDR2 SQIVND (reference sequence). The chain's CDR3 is CASSMGSHSYNEQFF. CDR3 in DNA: TGTGCCAGTAGTATGGGCAGCCACTCCTACAATGAGCAGTTCTTC.

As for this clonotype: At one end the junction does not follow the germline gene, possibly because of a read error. CDR3 sequence reads: CSVEGDTGAFF. The CDR3 DNA reads TGCAGCGTTGAAGGGGACACTGGAGCTTTCTTT. The chain is built from TRBV29-1 and TRBJ1-1, with a weak D call TRBD1 (6 bases). Germline CDR1 is SQVTM and CDR2 is ANQGSEA. This CDR3 comprises 11 residues.